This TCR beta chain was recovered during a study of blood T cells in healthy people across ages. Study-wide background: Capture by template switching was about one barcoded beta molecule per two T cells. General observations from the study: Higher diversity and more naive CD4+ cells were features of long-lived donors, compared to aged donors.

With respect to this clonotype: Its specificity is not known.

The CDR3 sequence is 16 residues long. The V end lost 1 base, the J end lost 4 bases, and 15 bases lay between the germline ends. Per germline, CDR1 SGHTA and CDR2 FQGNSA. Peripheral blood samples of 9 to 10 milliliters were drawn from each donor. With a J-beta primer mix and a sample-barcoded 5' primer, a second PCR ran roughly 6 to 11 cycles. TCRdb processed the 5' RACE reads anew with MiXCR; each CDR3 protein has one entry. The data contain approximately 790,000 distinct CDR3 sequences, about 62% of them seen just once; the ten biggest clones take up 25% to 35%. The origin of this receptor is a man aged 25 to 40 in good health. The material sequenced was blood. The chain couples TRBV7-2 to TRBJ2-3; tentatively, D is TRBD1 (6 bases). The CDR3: CASSLGVAGDPDTQYF. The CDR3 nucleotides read TGTGCCAGCAGCTTAGGTGTGGCAGGGGATCCAGATACGCAGTATTTT.